This entry lists 25 T cell receptor beta chains sequenced from one sample in a study of metastatic and nonmetastatic thyroid tumors (TCRdb year 2020). No treatment had been received by any patient before thyroid surgery. The library was prepared using PCR. Sequencing relied on an Illumina HiSeq 4000. Using fastp trimming at Q25 and MiXCR clonotype assembly, TCRdb reanalyzed the public sequencing data and kept in-frame beta chains. Counted in this sample were 7,700 or so clones; 25% to 30% of them appeared once. The ten top clones hold 25% to 30% of the sample. Sequencing was done on a sample of tumor tissue. All receptors derive from a female donor with papillary thyroid cancer or a benign thyroid nodule (not recorded which). Some clones in this sample may be carry-over from other donors' samples.

CDR3 bases: TGTGCCAGCAGTGAAGTCAGGGGCGGAAACACCATATATTTT. The encoded protein is CASSEVRGGNTIYF. V is TRBV6-1 and J is TRBJ1-3; possible D gene TRBD1, 6 bases. The CDR3 extends over 14 amino acids. CDR1 is MNHNS and CDR2 is SASEGT in the germline V gene. V was clipped by 1 base and J by 4 bases, with 8 bases between them.

The rearrangement links TRBV6-1 to TRBJ2-2; 9 nucleotides line up with TRBD2. In germline, CDR1 is MNHNS, CDR2 SASEGT. This CDR3 spans 15 amino acids. V was pared by 5 bases and J by 1 base, with 2 bases of the junction left unmatched. As DNA, the CDR3 is TGTGCCAGCAGTCCGACTAGCGGGAACACCGGGGAGCTGTTTTTT. Protein sequence: CASSPTSGNTGELFF.

The genes are TRBV6-5 and TRBJ1-2; 8 bases align to TRBD1. The germline V gene has CDR1 MNHEY and CDR2 SVGAGI. Trimming at V came to 4 bases and at J to 12 bases, leaving 13 bases not matched to a gene. There are 14 residues in the CDR3. The CDR3 coding sequence is TGTGCCAGCAGTTTAATGGACAGGGTGCCGGGCAACACCTTC. Protein: CASSLMDRVPGNTF.

This clone has more than one count but fewer than ten. The rearrangement links TRBV5-1 to TRBJ2-2; 8 nucleotides match TRBD1. The CDR3 sequence is 16 residues long. Trimming cost V 4 bases and J 4 bases; bases outside gene matches: 9. Germline V gene sequence: CDR1 SGHRS, CDR2 YFSETQ. The CDR3 here is CASSLDRGEGTGELFF. CDR3 sequence (DNA): TGCGCCAGCAGCCTAGACAGGGGAGAAGGCACCGGGGAGCTGTTTTTT.

J is TRBJ2-1 and V is TRBV18; D is uncertain. V was trimmed by 4 bases and J by 7 bases, leaving 11 bases between them. Germline V CDR1 and CDR2: KGHSH, LQKENI. CDR3 length: 13 amino acids. CDR3 in DNA: TGTGCCAGCTCACGTAGACTGACTAATGAGCAGTTCTTC. This encodes CASSRRLTNEQFF.

J is TRBJ2-1 and V is TRBV24-1; 9 positions match TRBD2. Unmatched junction bases numbered 4, after V lost 6 bases and J lost 2 bases. The germline gives CDR1 KGHDR, CDR2 SFDVKD. The CDR3 is 15 residues long. For the CDR3, the DNA is TGTGCCACCAGTACTAGCGGGCCTACCTACAATGAGCAGTTCTTC. This codes for CATSTSGPTYNEQFF.

This rearrangement joins TRBV5-1 to TRBJ2-7, with TRBD2 as a possible D gene (6 bases). Germline CDR1 is SGHRS and CDR2 is YFSETQ. V dropped 0 bases and J dropped 3 bases, with 19 bases sitting between them. This CDR3 comprises 17 residues. CDR3 in DNA: TGCGCCAGCAGCTTGGTGTCCGGGAGTGGTTCCTACTACGAGCAGTACTTC. It yields the protein CASSLVSGSGSYYEQYF.

J is TRBJ1-1 and V is TRBV11-3, with D uncertain. Germline lookup yields CDR1 SGHNT and CDR2 YENEEA. This CDR3 has 13 residues. V was shortened by 3 bases and J by 4 bases, with 9 bases between the two germline ends. DNA for the CDR3: TGTGCCAGCAGCTTGTCGACGGTCACTGAAGCTTTCTTT. This sequence encodes CASSLSTVTEAFF.

V usage is TRBV6-2 or TRBV6-3 and J usage is TRBJ2-1; 10 bases align to TRBD2. The CDR3 loop spans 14 amino acids. The germline V gene has CDR1 MNHEY and CDR2 SVGEGT. The J segment lost 7 bases and the V segment lost 2 bases, leaving 2 bases of the junction unmatched. The CDR3 DNA reads as TGTGCCAGCAGTTACGCTAGCGGGAGAAATGAGCAGTTCTTC. This translates into CASSYASGRNEQFF.

This clone appeared a few times. V gene TRBV24-1 combines with J gene TRBJ1-2, with 7 bases lining up with TRBD1. The ends lost 4 bases at V and 8 bases at J; junction bases unmatched: 9. The CDR3 spans 14 residues. The germline V gene encodes CDR1 KGHDR and CDR2 SFDVKD. CDR3 sequence reads: CATSDPGTAKGYTF. DNA for the CDR3: TGTGCCACCAGTGACCCAGGGACAGCCAAAGGCTACACCTTC.

This clone showed up just a few times. Germline is not matched at one junction end, which may reflect a read error. J is TRBJ2-7 and V is TRBV28, with TRBD2 matching 7 bases. The CDR3 consists of 14 residues. The germline V gene has CDR1 MDHEN and CDR2 SYDVKM. The CDR3 here is CASSLTSLRLERYF. DNA for the CDR3: TGTGCCAGCAGTCTGACTAGCTTGAGACTCGAGCGGTACTTC.

The table lists this clone with a few counts. This rearrangement joins TRBV5-1 to TRBJ1-1; D is unclear. The CDR3 consists of 14 residues. Trimming removed 5 bases at V and 1 base at J, with 12 bases between. Germline CDR1 reads SGHRS; CDR2 reads YFSETQ. As DNA, the CDR3 is TGCGCCAGCAGTTACTACGACCCGAACACTGAAGCTTTCTTT. It translates to CASSYYDPNTEAFF.

By sample fraction, this clone is medium-sized. CDR3 in DNA: TGCAGTGCTAAGCGGACAGGGGGGAATGAGCAGTTCTTC. Its translation: CSAKRTGGNEQFF. The chain employs TRBV20-1 and TRBJ2-1; 10 bases are shared with TRBD1. The CDR3 sequence is 13 residues long. Germline loops: CDR1 DFQATT, CDR2 SNEGSKA (reference sequence). J lost 7 bases, V lost 4 bases, and 4 bases had no gene match.

This chain uses TRBV15 with TRBJ2-2; 7 bases align to TRBD2. Unmatched junction bases numbered 16, after V lost 0 bases and J lost 0 bases. The CDR3 is made up of 21 amino acids. The germline gives CDR1 LNHNV, CDR2 YYDKDF (reference sequence). In DNA, the CDR3 is TGTGCCACCAGCAGAGAGAGGAGCGGGACCGGACTTGACTCGAACACCGGGGAGCTGTTTTTT. Translating gives CATSRERSGTGLDSNTGELFF.

This clone turned up a few times. This chain links TRBV27 with TRBJ2-1; TRBD2 matches 7 bases. CDR1 MNHEY and CDR2 SMNVEV come from the germline V gene (reference sequence). The CDR3 contains 13 residues. The trim removed 4 bases at V and 7 bases at J, leaving 4 bases unmatched. The CDR3 here is CASSSGGGNEQFF. The CDR3 region has the DNA TGTGCCAGCAGTTCCGGGGGAGGGAATGAGCAGTTCTTC.

This clone was recorded a few times. This chain joins TRBV19 and TRBJ2-5; TRBD2 matches at 15 bases. Germline lookup yields CDR1 LNHDA and CDR2 SQIVND (reference sequence). V trimming: 5 bases; J trimming: 5 bases; junction bases outside the gene matches: 9. This CDR3 has 17 residues. The CDR3 sequence: CASSPRTSGRVGETQYF. The CDR3 nucleotides are TGTGCCAGTAGTCCTAGGACTAGCGGGAGGGTTGGGGAGACCCAGTACTTC.

The gene calls are TRBV9 and TRBJ1-2, with D tentatively TRBD1 (6 bases). V lost 0 bases to trimming and J lost 2 bases, with 11 bases between them. CDR1 and CDR2 (germline): SGDLS, YYNGEE. The CDR3 has 15 residues. CDR3 nucleotide sequence: TGTGCCAGCAGCGTAGTTGAGGGGGTGAACTATGGCTACACCTTC. Protein sequence: CASSVVEGVNYGYTF.

By sample share, this clone is medium-sized (0.01 to 0.1%). This rearrangement joins TRBV20-1 to TRBJ2-5, with D perhaps TRBD2 (7 bases). This CDR3 comprises 14 residues. Germline-derived CDR1 and CDR2 are DFQATT and SNEGSKA (reference sequence). V dropped 4 bases and J dropped 1 base, with 13 bases sitting between them. CDR3: CSANGGGGQETQYF. The CDR3 coding sequence is TGCAGTGCTAATGGGGGCGGGGGCCAAGAGACCCAGTACTTC.

This clone was recorded a few times. The chain is built from TRBV20-1 and TRBJ1-1; D gene unclear. Germline V lookup: CDR1 DFQATT, CDR2 SNEGSKA (reference sequence). This CDR3 spans 13 amino acids. Trimming pared 6 bases from V and 1 base from J, leaving 12 bases between. CDR3 residues: CSATDVGNTEAFF. The CDR3 DNA is TGCAGTGCCACCGATGTGGGGAACACTGAAGCTTTCTTT.

The CDR3 protein is CAIGAAYNSPLHF. CDR3 coding DNA: TGTGCCATCGGGGCAGCTTATAATTCACCCCTCCACTTT. This chain links TRBV10-3 with TRBJ1-6, with D possibly TRBD1 on 5 matching bases. The germline gives CDR1 ENHRY, CDR2 SYGVKD. V lost 8 bases, J lost 4 bases, and 9 bases lay in between. The CDR3 runs to 13 residues.

The V call is TRBV6-6, the J call TRBJ2-3, with 7 nucleotides matching TRBD2. V dropped 5 bases and J dropped 0; count of bases not matched to a gene: 14. The CDR3 length is 18 residues. Per germline, CDR1 MNHNY and CDR2 SVGAGI (reference sequence). CDR3 sequence: CASSRSKVRGGSTDTQYF. CDR3 nucleotide sequence: TGTGCCAGCAGTCGGTCAAAGGTGCGGGGAGGGAGCACAGATACGCAGTATTTT.

This clone is termed medium-sized. V and J are TRBV6-2 or TRBV6-3 and TRBJ2-6; no clear D. V was pared by 2 bases and J by 0 bases, with 2 bases between. The CDR3 runs 14 residues. Germline CDR1 is MNHEY and CDR2 is SVGEGT. In DNA, the CDR3 is TGTGCCAGCAGTTACAGCTCTGGGGCCAACGTCCTGACTTTC. Its protein is CASSYSSGANVLTF.

This clone was detected only once. V and J are TRBV7-2 and TRBJ2-7; 9 positions agree with TRBD1. The CDR3 is made up of 14 amino acids. The trim removed 5 bases at V and 6 bases at J, leaving 8 bases unmatched. Looked up from germline, CDR1 is SGHTA and CDR2 is FQGNSA. As DNA, the CDR3 is TGTGCCAGCAGCCCTGTGACAGGGGGTGGCGAGCAGTACTTC. Its translation: CASSPVTGGGEQYF. The full variable domain, in which reference TRBV7-2 and TRBJ2-7 provide the parts outside the CDR3, is GAGVSQSPSNKVTEKGKDVELRCDPISGHTALYWYRQSLGQGLEFLIYFQGNSAPDKSGLPSDRFSAERTGGSVSTLTIQRTQQEDSAVYLCASSPVTGGGEQYFGPGTRLTVT.

The chain is built from TRBV20-1 and TRBJ2-7; possible D gene TRBD1, 5 bases. This CDR3 is 12 amino acids long. Germline V lookup: CDR1 DFQATT, CDR2 SNEGSKA (reference sequence). With 6 bases removed from V and 4 bases from J, the gap between germline ends came to 13 bases. The CDR3 coding sequence is TGCAGTGCAGGGGCCGCCCCTTACGAGCAGTACTTC. This codes for CSAGAAPYEQYF.

This clone has a handful of counts. The V and J genes are TRBV6-1 and TRBJ2-7; D is possibly TRBD1 (6 bases). The germline V and J ends were trimmed by 3 bases and 3 bases, with 12 bases remaining between them. The CDR3 is made up of 14 amino acids. Germline V gene lookup returns CDR1 MNHNS and CDR2 SASEGT. CDR3 nucleotide sequence: TGTGCCAGCAGTGACGGGACATGGGACTACGAGCAGTACTTC. It yields the protein CASSDGTWDYEQYF.